The 22 T cell receptor beta chains below come from one sample, sequenced in a study of OX40 agonist ivuxolimab in advanced cancers. Clones were read by immunoSEQ multiplex PCR, and TCRdb kept only the in-frame ones, dropping some. In the table there are about 99,000 clones, 95% to 97% of which are singletons. Sample: CD4+ or CD8+ T cells sorted from blood, taken in a trial of the OX40 agonist ivuxolimab. The source of these receptors is an adult with an advanced solid tumor such as melanoma, head and neck, liver or kidney cancer.

The chain combines TRBV13 with TRBJ2-7; TRBD2 matches 10 bases. The CDR3 runs to 18 residues. The germline CDR1 and CDR2 sequences are PRHDT and FYEKMQ (reference sequence). The J segment lost 3 bases and the V segment lost 4 bases, leaving 15 bases of the junction unmatched. CDR3 bases: TGTGCCAGCAGCTCGGGGCTAGCGGGAGAGTTGGGCGGCTACGAGCAGTACTTC. Its translation is CASSSGLAGELGGYEQYF.

This chain uses TRBV4-1 with TRBJ1-1, with unresolved D. The germline gives CDR1 MGHRA, CDR2 YSYEKL. This CDR3 has 14 residues. Trimming cost V 5 bases and J 4 bases, with 14 bases left between them. The chain's CDR3 is CASSFNGHSTEAFF. The CDR3 bases are TGCGCCAGCAGCTTTAATGGGCATAGCACTGAAGCTTTCTTT.

This clone has a single count. The chain links TRBV6-6 to TRBJ2-2; D is uncertain. Germline CDR1 is MNHNY and CDR2 is SVGAGI (reference sequence). The CDR3 consists of 14 residues. V shed 0 bases and J shed 9 bases, with 11 bases lying between them. DNA for the CDR3: TGTGCCAGCAGTTACTCGGAGATATCCCGGGAGCTGTTTTTT. Protein: CASSYSEISRELFF.

This chain joins TRBV5-4 and TRBJ2-5; unclear D gene. CDR1 is SGHNT, CDR2 YYREEE, per germline (reference sequence). The CDR3 has 14 residues. The V and J ends lost 0 bases and 5 bases respectively, with 11 bases between them. CDR3 nucleotide sequence: TGTGCCAGCAGCTTGGAACAGTCGGACGAGACCCAGTACTTC. Protein: CASSLEQSDETQYF.

This sequence joins TRBV7-7 and TRBJ2-7, with D possibly being TRBD2 (6 bases). V was shortened by 6 bases and J by 3 bases, with 18 bases between the two germline ends. This CDR3 has 15 amino acids. Per the germline V gene, CDR1 is SSHAT and CDR2 is FNYEAQ (reference sequence). The chain's CDR3 is CASSIGSPAFYEQYF. Written as DNA, the CDR3 is TGTGCCAGCAGTATCGGGAGTCCCGCATTCTACGAGCAGTACTTC.

This clone was found once. The rearrangement links TRBV6-5 to TRBJ1-1; no definite D call. Germline CDR1 is MNHEY and CDR2 is SVGAGI. The CDR3 is made up of 12 amino acids. Trimming shortened V by 2 bases and J by 9 bases, and 10 bases separated the two germline ends. This CDR3 is CASSYPGHQAFF. CDR3 DNA: TGTGCCAGCAGTTACCCAGGCCATCAAGCTTTCTTT.

The gene calls are TRBV13 and TRBJ2-1, with no clear D. Germline CDR1 reads PRHDT; CDR2 reads FYEKMQ (reference sequence). CDR3 length equals 11 residues. V lost 4 bases to trimming and J lost 6 bases, with 4 bases between them. The CDR3 sequence: CASSWVNEQFF. The DNA of the CDR3 is TGTGCCAGCAGCTGGGTCAATGAGCAGTTCTTC.

The CDR3 DNA reads as TGTGCCAGCAGTCGAGGGGCAGGGGCTAGCCATGGCTACACCTTC. This gives the protein CASSRGAGASHGYTF. This sequence joins TRBV25-1 and TRBJ1-2; D possibly corresponds to TRBD1 (6 bases). The CDR3 loop spans 15 amino acids. Deletions cut 5 bases from V and 6 bases from J, with 19 bases between. Germline lookup yields CDR1 MGHDK and CDR2 SYGVNS.

The CDR3 DNA reads as TGTGCCAGCAGCCCAGGAAGAAGCGGGGAGCTGTTTTTT. Residues: CASSPGRSGELFF. The genes are TRBV7-9 and TRBJ2-2; D unresolved. CDR1 and CDR2 from the germline V gene are SEHNR and FQNEAQ (reference sequence). The CDR3 is 13 residues long. The V and J ends lost 5 bases and 7 bases respectively, with 11 bases between them. Supplemented by reference TRBV7-9 and TRBJ2-2, the full variable domain reads DTGVSQNPRHKITKRGQNVTFRCDPISEHNRLYWYRQTLGQGPEFLTYFQNEAQLEKSRLLSDRFSAERPKGSFSTLEIQRTEQGDSAMYLCASSPGRSGELFFGEGSRLTVL.

The chain employs TRBV28 and TRBJ2-7; 7 bases are a match to TRBD1. Per germline, CDR1 MDHEN and CDR2 SYDVKM. This CDR3 has 16 residues. Unmatched junction bases numbered 10, after V lost 3 bases and J lost 2 bases. CDR3 sequence reads: CASSLLDRERPYEQYF. The CDR3 region has the DNA TGTGCCAGCAGTTTGTTAGACAGGGAAAGGCCCTACGAGCAGTACTTC.

V usage is TRBV28 and J usage is TRBJ2-7, with 9 bases matching TRBD1. V lost 6 bases, J lost 4 bases, and 10 bases stayed unmatched. This CDR3 spans 15 amino acids. Germline CDR1 MDHEN, CDR2 SYDVKM. CDR3 coding DNA: TGTGCCAGCAGCAAAGGAGGACAGGGGCCGTACGAGCAGTACTTC. Translation: CASSKGGQGPYEQYF.

This clone was observed a single time. The V call is TRBV9, the J call TRBJ2-5; D is possibly TRBD2 (5 bases). The CDR3 extends over 14 amino acids. Germline V gives CDR1 SGDLS, CDR2 YYNGEE. V was shortened by 0 bases and J by 5 bases, with 11 bases between the two germline ends. The CDR3 DNA reads as TGTGCCAGCAGCGTAGCCCGACTATGGGAGACCCAGTACTTC. Translation gives CASSVARLWETQYF. Complete variable domain (other parts from reference TRBV9 and TRBJ2-5): DSGVTQTPKHLITATGQRVTLRCSPRSGDLSVYWYQQSLDQGLQFLIQYYNGEERAKGNILERFSAQQFPDLHSELNLSSLELGDSALYFCASSVARLWETQYFGPGTRLLVL.

CDR3 nucleotides: TGTGCCAGCACCGACATTGCAAACACTGAAGCTTTCTTT. It encodes CASTDIANTEAFF. The J gene is TRBJ1-1, the V gene TRBV7-9; D not resolved. V dropped 7 bases and J dropped 2 bases, with 11 bases sitting between them. CDR1 and CDR2 (germline): SEHNR, FQNEAQ (reference sequence). The CDR3 contains 13 residues.

The chain combines TRBV7-9 with TRBJ2-7, with D possibly matching TRBD2 (5 bases). Germline CDR1 SEHNR, CDR2 FQNEAQ (reference sequence). This CDR3 contains 14 residues. V lost 5 bases and J lost 2, with 13 bases in between. This CDR3 reads CASSRGLNPYEQYF. The CDR3 DNA is TGTGCCAGCAGCCGCGGACTGAATCCCTACGAGCAGTACTTC.

The chain is built from TRBV7-9 and TRBJ2-1; TRBD2 matches 9 bases. Trimming cost V 3 bases and J 2 bases; bases outside gene matches: 8. The CDR3 spans 17 residues. CDR1 is SEHNR and CDR2 is FQNEAQ in the germline V gene (reference sequence). CDR3 DNA: TGTGCCAGCAGCTTTCTAGCGGGGTCTGCTCCCTACAATGAGCAGTTCTTC. Protein sequence: CASSFLAGSAPYNEQFF.

This clone has more than one count but fewer than ten. The V gene is TRBV5-1, the J gene TRBJ2-7, with 8 bases fitting TRBD1. CDR3 size: 16 residues. V lost 2 bases to trimming and J lost 4 bases; unmatched junction nucleotides: 11. CDR1 is SGHRS and CDR2 is YFSETQ in the germline V gene. CDR3 in amino acids: CASSFLVDRDRYEQYF. CDR3 bases: TGCGCCAGCAGCTTCTTAGTGGACAGGGATCGGTACGAGCAGTACTTC.

This chain links TRBV5-1 with TRBJ2-5; TRBD1 matches at 7 bases. The V segment lost 4 bases and the J segment 0 bases; nucleotides outside the gene matches: 3. CDR3 size: 14 residues. CDR1 SGHRS and CDR2 YFSETQ come from the germline V gene. CDR3 DNA: TGCGCCAGCAGCATGACAGGGAACCAAGAGACCCAGTACTTC. Amino acids: CASSMTGNQETQYF. The variable domain in full, completed from reference TRBV5-1 and TRBJ2-5, reads KAGVTQTPRYLIKTRGQQVTLSCSPISGHRSVSWYQQTPGQGLQFLFEYFSETQRNKGNFPGRFSGRQFSNSRSEMNVSTLELGDSALYLCASSMTGNQETQYFGPGTRLLVL.

This sequence joins TRBV6-5 and TRBJ2-7, with TRBD2 identical over 8 bases. The V gene end was trimmed by 1 base and the J gene end by 5 bases; junction bases not matched to a gene: 1. From germline, CDR1 is MNHEY and CDR2 SVGAGI. This CDR3 region has 13 residues. CDR3 sequence (DNA): TGTGCCAGCAGTTACTTGACTAGCGACGAGCAGTACTTC. Its translation: CASSYLTSDEQYF.

The chain carries TRBV7-8 and TRBJ2-7, with 9 bases fitting TRBD2. V lost 0 bases and J lost 4; bases outside the gene matches: 7. Germline V gives CDR1 SGHVS, CDR2 FQNEAQ. The CDR3 length is 16 residues. As DNA, the CDR3 is TGTGCCAGCAGCTTAGCGAGCGGGAGGACCTCTTACGAGCAGTACTTC. Translation: CASSLASGRTSYEQYF.

The chain employs TRBV7-9 and TRBJ1-4; a possible D gene is TRBD1 (6 bases). The germline V and J ends were trimmed by 7 bases and 2 bases, with 8 bases remaining between them. CDR3 length: 13 residues. From germline, CDR1 is SEHNR and CDR2 FQNEAQ (reference sequence). The CDR3 DNA is TGTGCCAGCAACCAGGGGACTAATGAAAAACTGTTTTTT. Translating it yields CASNQGTNEKLFF.

V and J are TRBV7-9 and TRBJ1-1; D perhaps matches TRBD1 (5 bases). V was clipped by 4 bases and J by 1 base, with 16 bases between them. Germline CDR1 and CDR2: SEHNR and FQNEAQ (reference sequence). The CDR3 totals 16 residues. CDR3 in DNA: TGTGCCAGCAGCTCACCCCGGGACGGAAAGAACACTGAAGCTTTCTTT. Translating gives CASSSPRDGKNTEAFF. The complete variable domain, with remaining parts taken from reference TRBV7-9 and TRBJ1-1, reads DTGVSQNPRHKITKRGQNVTFRCDPISEHNRLYWYRQTLGQGPEFLTYFQNEAQLEKSRLLSDRFSAERPKGSFSTLEIQRTEQGDSAMYLCASSSPRDGKNTEAFFGQGTRLTVV.

The chain links TRBV21-1 to TRBJ1-4. TRBV21-1 is a documented pseudogene. This CDR3 has 16 amino acids. In nucleotides, the CDR3 is TGTGCCAGCAACCCGGGGGCCGTCGCAACTAATGAAAAACTGTTTTTT. It specifies CASNPGAVATNEKLFF.